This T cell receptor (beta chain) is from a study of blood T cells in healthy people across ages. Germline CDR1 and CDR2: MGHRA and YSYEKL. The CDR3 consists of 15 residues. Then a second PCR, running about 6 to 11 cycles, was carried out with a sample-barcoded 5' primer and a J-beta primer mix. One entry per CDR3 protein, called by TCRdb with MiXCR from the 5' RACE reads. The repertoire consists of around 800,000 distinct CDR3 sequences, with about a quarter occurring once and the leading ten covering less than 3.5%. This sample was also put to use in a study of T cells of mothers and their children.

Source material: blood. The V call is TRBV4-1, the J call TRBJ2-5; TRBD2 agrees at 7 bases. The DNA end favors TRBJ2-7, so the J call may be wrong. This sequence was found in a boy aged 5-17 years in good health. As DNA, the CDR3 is TGCGCCAGCAGCCAAGGGGGGGGTACGGGGTACGAGCAGTACTTC. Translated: CASSQGGGTGYEQYF.